This is a list of T cell receptor beta chains from one sample in a study of CD8+CD57+ T cells in acquired aplastic anemia. TCRdb processed the reads anew with MiXCR; each CDR3 protein has one entry. The table includes about 240,000 distinct CDR3 sequences, 45% to 50% detected once. Sequencing was done on a sample of sorted CD4+, CD8+, or CD8+CD57+ T cells (not recorded which) from PBMCs. These receptors all come from a human donor with aplastic anemia. The CDR3 runs from the conserved cysteine through the conserved F or W. The order of the fields is clone size, V gene, J gene, D gene, CDR3 protein, CDR3 DNA. The D gene is left open where the match is weak. Size is omitted from some rows. Given values are once, few, many or a class for expanded clones.

abundance: .
v_gene: TRBV20-1
j_gene: TRBJ1-6
d_gene: .
CDR3aa: CSARDAFGDSPLHF
CDR3nt: TGCAGTGCTAGAGATGCCTTTGGGGACTCACCCCTCCACTTT

abundance: many
v_gene: TRBV4-2
j_gene: TRBJ2-7
d_gene: TRBD2
CDR3aa: CASSQDRAGGSYEQYF
CDR3nt: TGCGCCAGCAGCCAAGATCGGGCGGGGGGCTCCTACGAGCAGTACTTC

abundance: .
v_gene: TRBV7-8
j_gene: TRBJ2-7
d_gene: TRBD2
CDR3aa: CASSSLAGVGYEQYF
CDR3nt: TGTGCCAGCAGCTCATTAGCGGGGGTGGGGTACGAGCAGTACTTC

abundance: few
v_gene: TRBV27
j_gene: TRBJ2-1
d_gene: .
CDR3aa: CASSPSWAPYNEQFF
CDR3nt: TGTGCCAGCAGTCCCTCTTGGGCGCCGTACAATGAGCAGTTCTTC

abundance: once
v_gene: TRBV19
j_gene: TRBJ1-2
d_gene: TRBD1
CDR3aa: CASRSRDRANYGYTF
CDR3nt: TGTGCCAGTAGGTCCCGGGACAGGGCTAACTATGGCTACACCTTC

abundance: .
v_gene: TRBV15
j_gene: TRBJ1-4
d_gene: .
CDR3aa: CATSRGVRLEKLFF
CDR3nt: TGTGCCACCAGCAGAGGAGTCAGGCTGGAAAAACTGTTTTTT

abundance: .
v_gene: TRBV30
j_gene: TRBJ2-1
d_gene: .
CDR3aa: CAWRDGGEQFF
CDR3nt: TGTGCCTGGAGGGACGGGGGTGAGCAGTTCTTC

abundance: .
v_gene: TRBV29-1
j_gene: TRBJ2-7
d_gene: .
CDR3aa: CSVEGSSYEQYF
CDR3nt: TGCAGCGTTGAAGGGAGCTCCTACGAGCAGTACTTC

abundance: .
v_gene: TRBV28
j_gene: TRBJ2-1
d_gene: TRBD2
CDR3aa: CASSSPSGTHNEQFF
CDR3nt: TGTGCCAGCAGTTCGCCTAGCGGGACCCACAATGAGCAGTTCTTC

abundance: .
v_gene: TRBV19
j_gene: TRBJ1-5
d_gene: TRBD1
CDR3aa: CASSISQGASLNQPQHF
CDR3nt: TGTGCCAGTAGTATATCCCAGGGGGCATCCCTGAATCAGCCCCAGCATTTT

abundance: many
v_gene: TRBV25-1
j_gene: TRBJ2-2
d_gene: TRBD2
CDR3aa: CASSEGGRESGELFF
CDR3nt: TGTGCCAGCAGTGAAGGCGGGAGGGAATCCGGGGAGCTGTTTTTT

abundance: .
v_gene: TRBV7-6
j_gene: TRBJ1-1
d_gene: .
CDR3aa: CASSLEGGRVTEAFF
CDR3nt: TGTGCCAGCAGCTTAGAAGGGGGGAGGGTCACTGAAGCTTTCTTT

abundance: .
v_gene: TRBV29-1
j_gene: TRBJ1-2
d_gene: TRBD1
CDR3aa: CSVAGGDYGYTF
CDR3nt: TGCAGCGTGGCAGGGGGTGACTATGGCTACACCTTC

abundance: few
v_gene: TRBV4-3
j_gene: TRBJ1-5
d_gene: .
CDR3aa: CASSFNRGANQPQHF
CDR3nt: TGCGCCAGCAGCTTCAATCGAGGGGCCAATCAGCCCCAGCATTTT

abundance: few
v_gene: TRBV29-1
j_gene: TRBJ2-1
d_gene: TRBD1
CDR3aa: CSAGQGRGEQFF
CDR3nt: TGCAGCGCTGGACAGGGTCGCGGTGAGCAGTTCTTC

abundance: many
v_gene: TRBV6-2/TRBV6-3
j_gene: TRBJ2-3
d_gene: .
CDR3aa: CASSSRYPGGTDTQYF
CDR3nt: TGTGCCAGCAGTTCACGGTATCCGGGGGGCACAGATACGCAGTATTTT

abundance: .
v_gene: TRBV25-1
j_gene: TRBJ2-7
d_gene: .
CDR3aa: CASRGVRADEQYF
CDR3nt: TGTGCCAGCAGAGGAGTGAGGGCGGACGAGCAGTACTTC

abundance: few
v_gene: TRBV7-8
j_gene: TRBJ1-4
d_gene: TRBD1
CDR3aa: CASSLYRGPNEKLFF
CDR3nt: TGTGCCAGCAGCTTGTACAGGGGTCCAAATGAAAAACTGTTTTTT

abundance: .
v_gene: TRBV7-2
j_gene: TRBJ2-3
d_gene: TRBD1
CDR3aa: CASSRGGTGSDTQYF
CDR3nt: TGTGCCAGCAGCCGAGGGGGGACAGGGTCCGATACGCAGTATTTT

abundance: few
v_gene: TRBV19
j_gene: TRBJ1-4
d_gene: .
CDR3aa: CASGIEGGNEKLFF
CDR3nt: TGTGCCAGTGGTATAGAGGGGGGGAATGAAAAACTGTTTTTT